The clone carrying this TCR beta chain was seen ten or more times. Antigen unknown. Relying on iRepertoire HTBI primers and Arm-PCR of CDR3 regions, the team built TCR beta libraries. Original handling: Across the samples, identification revealed some 64 TRBV and 14 TRBJ segments. Using its own MiXCR run on the multiplex PCR reads, TCRdb lists one record per CDR3 protein. TCRdb, not the authors, supplied the V and J calls. Seen here are about 290,000 distinct CDR3 sequences, around 20% observed once, and the top ten hold 45% to 70%. The CDR3 is made up of 17 amino acids. CDR1 is MNHNS and CDR2 is SASEGT in the germline V gene. After removal of 2 bases from V and 5 bases from J, the junction contained 14 bases not matched to a gene. This sample is drawn from a study of regulatory T cells in long-lasting Graves disease. Study results and limitations: Newly diagnosed patients shared approximately 1,000 public clonotypes; persistent patients shared around 2,500.

Noted time point: persistent/refractory GD, antithyroid drugs over 5 years with positive TRAb. The TCR library was made from RNA extracted from PBMCs. Patients hailed from an endocrinology department in Xi'an, China. The authors drew approximately 9 milliliters of peripheral blood into EDTA tubes. The receptor's source is a female donor with Graves disease. The rearrangement links TRBV6-1 to TRBJ2-5; 7 positions agree with TRBD2. The material sequenced was peripheral blood mononuclear cells (PBMCs), taken when the disease was refractory, from a patient treated with antithyroid drugs. This CDR3 reads CASSEWRGMVSTETQYF. As DNA, the CDR3 is TGTGCCAGCAGTGAATGGCGGGGGATGGTCTCCACGGAGACCCAGTACTTC.